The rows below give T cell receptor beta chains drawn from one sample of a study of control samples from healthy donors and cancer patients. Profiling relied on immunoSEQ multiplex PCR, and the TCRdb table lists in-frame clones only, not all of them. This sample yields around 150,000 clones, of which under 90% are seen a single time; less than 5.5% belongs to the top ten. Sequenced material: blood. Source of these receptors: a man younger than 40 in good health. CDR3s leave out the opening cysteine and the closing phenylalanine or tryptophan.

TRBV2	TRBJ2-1	ASSAGLSNNEQF
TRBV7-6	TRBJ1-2	ASSLGGGPSYGYT
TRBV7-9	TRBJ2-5	ASSLRLGGEQETQY
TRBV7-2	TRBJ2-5	ASSFGGGARETQY
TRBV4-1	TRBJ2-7	ASSQILGRAGAIYEQY
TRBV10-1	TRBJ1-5	ASSERQGRHSNQPQH
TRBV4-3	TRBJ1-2	ASSQDRTAFNYGYT
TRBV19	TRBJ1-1	ASMGRYEAF
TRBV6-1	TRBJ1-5	ASSTDRAGNQPQH
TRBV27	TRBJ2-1	ASSKGAEPYNEQF
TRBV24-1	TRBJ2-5	ATAKGASGQETQY
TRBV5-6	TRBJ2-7	ASSWGAGYEQY